The 8 T cell receptor beta chains below come from one sample, sequenced in a study of blood T cell repertoires in COVID-19. The method was immunoSEQ multiplex PCR; TCRdb's version includes in-frame clones alone and lacks a portion of them. This sample yields about 180,000 clones, of which approximately 87% are seen a single time; around 2.7% belongs to the top ten. Input material: peripheral blood. Receptor source: a man between 40 and 49 years old with active or convalescent COVID-19.

This clone was seen a single time. The V gene is TRBV28, the J gene TRBJ1-5; 8 bases agree with TRBD1. The CDR3 runs 14 residues. CDR1 and CDR2 (germline): MDHEN, SYDVKM. V shed 5 bases and J 4 bases; nucleotides not matched to a gene: 4. CDR3 nucleotides: TGTGCCAGCAGTAACGGACAGGGTAATCAGCCCCAGCATTTT. Its translation is CASSNGQGNQPQHF.

The gene calls are TRBV12-5 and TRBJ2-5, with 7 bases matching TRBD2. This CDR3 spans 14 amino acids. Germline loops: CDR1 LGHNT, CDR2 FRNRAP. The V gene end was trimmed by 0 bases and the J gene end by 4 bases; junction bases not matched to a gene: 2. The CDR3 loop is CASGLVPGGETQYF. CDR3 sequence (DNA): TGTGCTAGTGGTTTGGTACCGGGAGGAGAGACCCAGTACTTC.

The chain employs TRBV11-3 and TRBJ2-1, with D tentatively TRBD1 (6 bases). The V gene's germline CDR1 is SGHNT and CDR2 YENEEA. Trimming cost V 0 bases and J 8 bases, with 14 bases left between them. CDR3 length: 15 residues. CDR3 residues: CASSLDIVQGHEQFF. CDR3 nucleotides: TGTGCCAGCAGCTTAGACATTGTACAGGGTCATGAGCAGTTCTTC.

The chain links TRBV18 to TRBJ2-7; 9 bases agree with TRBD2. The length of the CDR3 is 16 residues. Germline CDR1 KGHSH, CDR2 LQKENI. V was pared by 2 bases and J by 3 bases, with 8 bases of the junction left unmatched. CDR3 sequence reads: CASSPSPSGVVYEQYF. As DNA, the CDR3 is TGTGCCAGCTCACCATCCCCTAGCGGGGTTGTCTACGAGCAGTACTTC.

As DNA, the CDR3 is TGTGCCAGCAGCTTTCATAATGGCCCCGGAAACACCATATATTTT. Translated: CASSFHNGPGNTIYF. The chain has TRBV7-9 and TRBJ1-3; no clear D gene. The CDR3 runs 15 residues. CDR1 SEHNR and CDR2 FQNEAQ come from the germline V gene (reference sequence). Trimming left V 3 bases short and J 4 bases short, with 13 bases between.

This CDR3 reads CASSLAKGQLNTEAFF. The CDR3 DNA is TGTGCCAGCAGCTTAGCGAAGGGACAGTTGAACACTGAAGCTTTCTTT. V usage is TRBV11-1 and J usage is TRBJ1-1, with 7 bases identical to TRBD1. Germline V gene lookup returns CDR1 SGHAT and CDR2 FQDESV (reference sequence). The trim removed 0 bases at V and 0 bases at J, leaving 4 bases unmatched. This CDR3 is built from 16 residues.

The genes are TRBV10-2 and TRBJ2-5, with TRBD2 identical over 13 bases. V shed 2 bases and J 5 bases; nucleotides not matched to a gene: 5. The CDR3 sequence is 16 residues long. CDR1 and CDR2 (germline): WSHSY, SAAADI. CDR3 bases: TGCGCCAGCAGTGAGACTAGCGGGGGGGCCCAGGAGACCCAGTACTTC. Protein product: CASSETSGGAQETQYF.

The rearrangement links TRBV30 to TRBJ1-5; D ambiguous. Germline CDR1 GTSNPN, CDR2 SVGIG (reference sequence). CDR3 size: 14 residues. The V end was cut by 1 base, the J end by 0 bases, with 7 bases between. Here the CDR3 DNA reads TGTGCCTGGAGTGCCGACATTAGCAATCAGCCCCAGCATTTT. Amino acid sequence: CAWSADISNQPQHF.